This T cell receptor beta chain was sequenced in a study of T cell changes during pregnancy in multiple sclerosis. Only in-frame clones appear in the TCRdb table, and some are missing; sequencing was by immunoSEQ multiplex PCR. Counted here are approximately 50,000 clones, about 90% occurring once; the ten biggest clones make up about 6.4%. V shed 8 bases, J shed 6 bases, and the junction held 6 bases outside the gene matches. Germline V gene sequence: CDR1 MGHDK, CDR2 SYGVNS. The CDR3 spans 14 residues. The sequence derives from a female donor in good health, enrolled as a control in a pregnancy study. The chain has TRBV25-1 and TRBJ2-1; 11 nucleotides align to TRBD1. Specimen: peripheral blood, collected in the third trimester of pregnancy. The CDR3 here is CASGRDRGFNEQFF. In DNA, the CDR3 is TGTGCCAGCGGCCGGGACAGGGGGTTCAATGAGCAGTTCTTC.